The present entry profiles one T cell receptor beta chain with its context. As yet, its antigen is unknown. The sample belongs to a study of cytomegalovirus exposure and HLA in healthy donors. Study results and limitations: In a later analysis, TCR association rates varied by HLA locus: DRB1 most, HLA-C fewest.

The V end was cut by 5 bases, the J end by 4 bases, with 20 bases between. CDR1 and CDR2 from the germline V gene are SGHTA and FQGNSA. The CDR3 length is 16 residues. Amplification used 60 Vbeta primers and 13 Jbeta primers. Profiling relied on immunoSEQ multiplex PCR, and the TCRdb table lists in-frame clones only, not all of them. In total, the table holds 150,000 to 250,000 clones. This TCR was recovered from a boy between 10 and 17 years old in good health and CMV-seronegative. Source material: PBMCs. This chain connects TRBV7-2 to TRBJ1-2; D is unclear. The CDR3 DNA reads as TGTGCCAGCAGCATTCGGGGAGGGCCCTCCACCTATGGCTACACCTTC. This translates into CASSIRGGPSTYGYTF.